This T cell receptor beta chain was captured by sequencing in a study of technical replicates of blood from a few donors. The CDR3 sequence is 17 residues long. Between the trimmed V and J ends, which lost 6 bases and 3 bases, there was a span of 25 bases. Germline values: CDR1 SGHKS, CDR2 YYEKEE (reference sequence). TCRdb keeps only in-frame clones here, not all; method: immunoSEQ multiplex PCR. Of tens of thousands of clones in the sample, around 90% were seen once. The V call is TRBV5-5, the J call TRBJ2-7, with D tentatively TRBD2 (5 bases). The TCR comes from a human donor in good health. Sequenced: T cells isolated from PBMCs. CDR3 protein: CASTKIPSGLRYYEQYF. The CDR3 DNA reads as TGTGCCAGCACCAAAATTCCGTCGGGATTGCGTTACTACGAGCAGTACTTC.